What follows is one TCR beta chain and its context. Its antigen is unidentified. The sample comes from a study of T cell clonotyping in hematopoietic cell transplantation. TCRdb's copy holds only in-frame clones and misses some; the assay was immunoSEQ multiplex PCR. The sample comprises tens of thousands of clones, almost 97% of which are singletons, and 1.5% to 2% rests with the top ten. Time point given: recipient sample about 28 days before transplant, after cytoreduction. Study findings and constraints: No sorting was done, leaving CD4 and CD8 contributions mixed. Graft donor and pretransplant recipient Inverse Simpson Index values predicted broader posttransplant TCR diversity. At the given depth, recipient repertoires were over 97% de novo clonotypes. Recipient TCR diversity dropped after transplant; expanded clonotypes rose from day 30 to 180.

The sample was peripheral blood mononuclear cells, taken before stem cell transplant. This sequence originates from a woman aged 45-59 years with acute myeloid leukemia. Some clones in this sample may be carry-over from other donors' samples.

CDR3 DNA sequence: TGTGCCAGCAGCTCCTTTCGGCAGTGGGCCTACGAGCAGTACTTC. Encoded protein: CASSSFRQWAYEQYF. J is TRBJ2-7 and V is TRBV11-2; D gene unclear. Trimming removed 4 bases from V and 2 bases from J, with 15 bases in between. Looked up from germline, CDR1 is SGHAT and CDR2 is FQNNGV. This CDR3 comprises 15 residues.